The clone carrying this T cell receptor beta chain was observed a few times. Its antigen is as yet unknown. The authors built TCR beta libraries using iRepertoire HTBI primers and Arm-PCR of CDR3 regions. TCRdb re-analysed the multiplex PCR reads in MiXCR, keeping a single row per CDR3 protein. In the table there are some 470,000 distinct CDR3 sequences, around a fifth of which are singletons. Unmatched junction bases numbered 7, after V lost 2 bases and J lost 3 bases. Germline V CDR1 and CDR2: SGHRS, YFSETQ. CDR3 length equals 15 residues. The data were obtained in a study of regulatory T cells in long-lasting Graves disease. Broader study findings: Among samples with persistent disease, TRBV28, TRBJ1-2 and TRBJ2-5 were favored.

As to time point: persistent/refractory GD, antithyroid drugs over 5 years with positive TRAb. Construction of the TCR library relied on RNA isolated from PBMCs. V and J are TRBV5-1 and TRBJ2-7, with 8 nucleotides matching TRBD2. The sequences come from peripheral blood mononuclear cells (PBMCs), collected when the disease was refractory, from a patient treated with antithyroid drugs. The source is a female donor with Graves disease. The CDR3 DNA follows: TGCGCCAGCAGCTTAGCGGGAGAGATCCACTACGAGCAGTACTTC. Translating it yields CASSLAGEIHYEQYF.